Reported below is one T cell receptor (beta chain). The germline CDR1 and CDR2 sequences are LGHNA and YNFKEQ. V gave up 2 bases and J gave up 4 bases, with 14 bases separating them. CDR3 length equals 15 residues. The data were taken from a study of blood T cell repertoires in COVID-19. As for the study in general: Italy, Spain and the United States were the sources of the convalescent and acute COVID-19 samples.

Recovered status applied to Cohort 3 donors who had two consecutive negative PCRs. It also applied to those with clearance or with symptom resolution. Sequencing used immunoSEQ multiplex PCR; TCRdb keeps in-frame clones, though not all of them. The repertoire holds some 100,000 clones, with approximately 86% as singletons. The V gene is TRBV4-2, the J gene TRBJ2-5; a weak D match, TRBD1 (6 bases). The source material was PBMCs or T cells enriched from blood (not recorded which). This TCR derives from a woman aged 45-65 years who had recovered from COVID-19. The chain's CDR3 is CASSQHETGGETQYF. The CDR3 DNA reads as TGTGCCAGCAGCCAACACGAGACAGGCGGAGAGACCCAGTACTTC.